The present TCR beta chain was sequenced within a study of cytomegalovirus exposure and HLA in healthy donors. Study conclusions and caveats: Later, an analysis found that common viral pathogens appeared to be linked with several of the most significant clusters.

This PCR relied on a set of 60 Vbeta primers and 13 Jbeta primers. The data were produced by immunoSEQ multiplex PCR, yet TCRdb's version contains in-frame clones alone and is incomplete. The sample includes about 250,000 clones, 80% of them seen just once. The V gene's germline CDR1 is SEHNR and CDR2 FQNEAQ (reference sequence). V dropped 1 base and J dropped 2 bases, with 12 bases sitting between them. The CDR3 sequence is 16 residues long. Remarks on this clone: Its target is unknown.

The sequencing sample was made of PBMCs. V usage is TRBV7-9 and J usage is TRBJ1-5, with D uncertain. The clonotype comes from a girl aged 2-10 years in good health and CMV-seronegative. The CDR3 DNA follows: TGTGCCAGCAGCTTAGGGATTGGCGAGGGCAATCAGCCCCAGCATTTT. It yields the protein CASSLGIGEGNQPQHF.